The 31 T cell receptor beta chains reported below all come from one sample, sequenced in a study of a mutant IDH1 vaccine in newly diagnosed glioma. For these receptors, no antigen is known. Clones were sequenced by immunoSEQ multiplex PCR, and TCRdb holds only the in-frame ones, with some missing. Here the sample spans 30,000 to 40,000 clones, 80% to 95% being singletons. The sample's time point: week 47, end of study. Each dose delivered 300 ug of mutant IDH1 20-mer peptide subcutaneously with imiquimod. This material consisted of PBMCs, taken from a glioma patient whose treatment included an IDH1 peptide vaccine. The receptors here all came from a woman aged 40 to 55 with glioma.

Only one count was recorded for this clone. This chain joins TRBV30 and TRBJ2-1, with 11 bases aligning to TRBD1. Germline V gives CDR1 GTSNPN, CDR2 SVGIG (reference sequence). The trim removed 0 bases at V and 6 bases at J, leaving 10 bases unmatched. The CDR3 runs 17 residues. The CDR3 region is CAWSVSWGQGVGNEQFF. In nucleotides, the CDR3 is TGTGCCTGGAGTGTTTCGTGGGGACAGGGGGTGGGCAATGAGCAGTTCTTC.

The chain couples TRBV7-2 to TRBJ2-7; possible D gene TRBD1, 6 bases. The CDR3 loop spans 14 amino acids. V was cut by 5 bases and J by 1 base, with 12 bases left in between. The germline gives CDR1 SGHTA, CDR2 FQGNSA. The CDR3 DNA reads TGTGCCAGCAGCCTCCAGGGGATTTCCTACGAGCAGTACTTC. It specifies CASSLQGISYEQYF.

The rearrangement uses TRBV19 and TRBJ1-3; unclear D gene. Germline V gives CDR1 LNHDA, CDR2 SQIVND (reference sequence). Trimming pared 6 bases from V and 1 base from J, leaving 10 bases between. This CDR3 comprises 14 residues. The CDR3 nucleotides are TGTGCCAGTAGGGCGGGGAGGTCTGGAAACACCATATATTTT. Translating gives CASRAGRSGNTIYF.

The chain couples TRBV25-1 to TRBJ2-2; D may match TRBD1 or TRBD2 (5 bases each). CDR3 length: 15 amino acids. Germline V gene lookup returns CDR1 MGHDK and CDR2 SYGVNS. V was trimmed by 4 bases and J by 4 bases, leaving 13 bases between them. The CDR3 nucleotides are TGTGCCAGCAGTGCCCAGGGACGGTTCACCGGGGAGCTGTTTTTT. Amino acids: CASSAQGRFTGELFF.

The genes are TRBV7-8 and TRBJ1-4; perhaps TRBD1 as D (5 bases). The ends were cut back, 5 bases at V and 8 bases at J, with 18 bases in the middle. The germline V gene encodes CDR1 SGHVS and CDR2 FQNEAQ. The CDR3 loop spans 15 amino acids. The chain's CDR3 is CASSPREARDEKLFF. In nucleotides, the CDR3 is TGTGCCAGCAGCCCCCGGGAGGCGAGGGACGAAAAACTGTTTTTT. The variable domain in full, completed from reference TRBV7-8 and TRBJ1-4, reads GAGVSQSPRYKVAKRGQDVALRCDPISGHVSLFWYQQALGQGPEFLTYFQNEAQLDKSGLPSDRFFAERPEGSVSTLKIQRTQQEDSAVYLCASSPREARDEKLFFGSGTQLSVL.

The V and J genes are TRBV5-4 and TRBJ1-2; D remains ambiguous. Germline V gene lookup returns CDR1 SGHNT and CDR2 YYREEE (reference sequence). V lost 2 bases to trimming and J lost 4 bases, with 18 bases between them. The CDR3 spans 16 residues. DNA for the CDR3: TGTGCCAGCAGCTTAGGGCAGATCCCCTTACCCTATGGCTACACCTTC. Translation: CASSLGQIPLPYGYTF.

V is TRBV6-5 and J is TRBJ2-5; D possibly corresponds to TRBD1 (5 bases). Trimming left V 10 bases short and J 5 bases short, with 23 bases between. This CDR3 is 15 amino acids long. Looked up from germline, CDR1 is MNHEY and CDR2 is SVGAGI. As DNA, the CDR3 is TGTGCCACTAAGAGTCTCTTGGGGTCAGGGGAGACCCAGTACTTC. Its protein is CATKSLLGSGETQYF.

The chain combines TRBV4-1 with TRBJ2-1; 8 nucleotides agree with TRBD1. This CDR3 is 14 amino acids long. Germline lookup yields CDR1 MGHRA and CDR2 YSYEKL. The J segment lost 6 bases and the V segment lost 6 bases, leaving 7 bases of the junction unmatched. CDR3 sequence reads: CASRVIGQGNEQFF. CDR3 DNA sequence: TGCGCCAGCAGGGTCATTGGACAGGGCAATGAGCAGTTCTTC.

V is TRBV19 and J is TRBJ1-2; the D gene is possibly TRBD1 (6 bases). Germline V gene lookup returns CDR1 LNHDA and CDR2 SQIVND (reference sequence). V was clipped by 8 bases and J by 8 bases, with 27 bases between them. There are 16 residues in the CDR3. In DNA form, the CDR3 reads TGTGCCAGTCGTCCGGACAGTCTCCTTTTGATTTACGGCTACACCTTC. Translated, it gives CASRPDSLLLIYGYTF.

The chain recombines TRBV7-9 with TRBJ1-1; D may be TRBD1 (5 bases). Germline values: CDR1 SEHNR, CDR2 FQNEAQ (reference sequence). The V end lost 2 bases, the J end lost 7 bases, and 11 bases lay between the germline ends. There are 13 residues in the CDR3. CDR3 protein: CASSLLTVNEAFF. In nucleotides, the CDR3 is TGTGCCAGCAGCTTATTGACAGTAAATGAAGCTTTCTTT. Supplemented by reference TRBV7-9 and TRBJ1-1, the full variable domain reads DTGVSQNPRHKITKRGQNVTFRCDPISEHNRLYWYRQTLGQGPEFLTYFQNEAQLEKSRLLSDRFSAERPKGSFSTLEIQRTEQGDSAMYLCASSLLTVNEAFFGQGTRLTVV.

This chain uses TRBV7-9 with TRBJ1-6, with TRBD1 identical over 9 bases. CDR1 and CDR2 from the germline V gene are SEHNR and FQNEAQ (reference sequence). This CDR3 is 15 amino acids long. V shed 6 bases, J shed 10 bases, and the junction held 10 bases outside the gene matches. The DNA of the CDR3 is TGTGCCAGCAGGCCAACCGGGACAGGGTCCTCACCCCTCCACTTT. Translation gives CASRPTGTGSSPLHF.

The genes are TRBV11-2 and TRBJ1-2; the match to TRBD1 covers 8 bases. Trimming at V came to 5 bases and at J to 7 bases, leaving 9 bases not matched to a gene. The CDR3 totals 14 residues. The germline CDR1 and CDR2 sequences are SGHAT and FQNNGV. The CDR3 nucleotides are TGTGCCAGCAGCAAAGCGCAGGGGGCGCGTGGCTACACCTTC. Its protein product is CASSKAQGARGYTF.

The rearrangement uses TRBV2 and TRBJ2-7; 7 nucleotides line up with TRBD2. V gave up 6 bases and J gave up 5 bases; unmatched junction bases: 10. Looked up from germline, CDR1 is SNHLY and CDR2 is FYNNEI. The CDR3 runs to 14 residues. This CDR3 is CASRTSGMPDEQYF. The DNA for the CDR3 is TGTGCCAGCAGAACAAGCGGGATGCCTGACGAGCAGTACTTC.

The gene calls are TRBV6-5 and TRBJ1-5; D is undetermined. Germline CDR1 MNHEY, CDR2 SVGAGI. V was cut by 6 bases and J by 4 bases, with 16 bases left in between. This CDR3 is 15 amino acids long. In nucleotides, the CDR3 is TGTGCCAGCAGCTTGGGAGGGCAGCGAAATCAGCCCCAGCATTTT. Amino acid sequence: CASSLGGQRNQPQHF.

This clone was picked up one time. The V call is TRBV4-2, the J call TRBJ2-3, with TRBD2 matching over 10 bases. The CDR3 totals 16 residues. Trimming cost V 2 bases and J 3 bases; bases outside gene matches: 5. Germline values: CDR1 LGHNA, CDR2 YNFKEQ. CDR3 protein: CASSQPGTSVTDTQYF. DNA for the CDR3: TGTGCCAGCAGCCAACCGGGGACTAGCGTTACAGATACGCAGTATTTT.

This sequence joins TRBV7-9 and TRBJ1-3, with D uncertain. The V and J ends lost 8 bases and 0 bases respectively, with 11 bases between them. CDR3 length: 14 residues. The germline CDR1 and CDR2 sequences are SEHNR and FQNEAQ (reference sequence). The CDR3 sequence is CASGEESSGNTIYF. In nucleotides, the CDR3 is TGTGCCAGCGGGGAGGAGAGCTCTGGAAACACCATATATTTT.

The chain has TRBV5-4 and TRBJ2-2, with D possibly TRBD1 on 6 matching bases. Germline CDR1 reads SGHNT; CDR2 reads YYREEE (reference sequence). This CDR3 is 15 amino acids long. Trimming shortened V by 4 bases and J by 5 bases, and 15 bases separated the two germline ends. Here the CDR3 reads CASSPPNRETGELFF. CDR3 nucleotide sequence: TGTGCCAGCAGCCCCCCTAACAGGGAAACCGGGGAGCTGTTTTTT. Full variable domain (rest looked up from reference TRBV5-4 and TRBJ2-2): ETGVTQSPTHLIKTRGQQVTLRCSSQSGHNTVSWYQQALGQGPQFIFQYYREEENGRGNFPPRFSGLQFPNYSSELNVNALELDDSALYLCASSPPNRETGELFFGEGSRLTVL.

This clone was counted between two and nine times. The chain carries TRBV5-6 and TRBJ1-5, with 7 bases lining up with TRBD1. The CDR3 sequence is 15 residues long. V shed 4 bases and J 3 bases; nucleotides not matched to a gene: 7. Per the germline V gene, CDR1 is SGHDT and CDR2 is YYEEEE. CDR3 amino acids: CASSRQQGLNQPQHF. CDR3 in DNA: TGTGCCAGCAGCCGACAACAGGGGCTCAATCAGCCCCAGCATTTT.

The chain links TRBV6-5 to TRBJ2-7; D tentatively reads TRBD1 or TRBD2 (5 bases each). Trimming removed 8 bases at V and 4 bases at J, with 18 bases between. Germline CDR1 reads MNHEY; CDR2 reads SVGAGI. The CDR3 runs 14 residues. In DNA form, the CDR3 reads TGTGCCAGCCGGGACGGGGAATCTAGATACGAGCAGTACTTC. It specifies CASRDGESRYEQYF.

The rearrangement links TRBV30 to TRBJ2-7; TRBD2 matches 7 bases. V shed 2 bases and J 0 bases; nucleotides not matched to a gene: 4. The CDR3 runs to 14 residues. Germline CDR1 reads GTSNPN; CDR2 reads SVGIG (reference sequence). The CDR3 coding sequence is TGTGCCTGGAGTATTAGCGGGTCCTCCTACGAGCAGTACTTC. Translation: CAWSISGSSYEQYF.

This chain connects TRBV23-1 to TRBJ2-7; D is perhaps TRBD1 (6 bases). TRBV23-1 is known as an ORF, though its function is uncertain. This CDR3 contains 16 residues. With 2 bases removed from V and 0 bases from J, the gap between germline ends came to 14 bases. DNA for the CDR3: TGCGCCAGCAGTCAACGACAGGCCTGTGGCTCCTACGAGCAGTACTTC. This translates into CASSQRQACGSYEQYF.

This clone has just a few counts. The CDR3 DNA follows: TGTGCAACCCGCCTCGGCAGGGTAGACACTGAAGCTTTCTTT. This codes for CATRLGRVDTEAFF. V gene TRBV6-6 combines with J gene TRBJ1-1; a possible D gene is TRBD1 (5 bases). Germline-derived CDR1 and CDR2 are MNHNY and SVGAGI (reference sequence). The CDR3 length is 14 residues.

The V call is TRBV5-1, the J call TRBJ1-1; D perhaps matches TRBD1 (6 bases). The CDR3 extends over 14 amino acids. Trimming removed 4 bases from V and 1 base from J, with 11 bases in between. CDR1 SGHRS and CDR2 YFSETQ come from the germline V gene. CDR3 loop: CASSREGGNTEAFF. Here the CDR3 DNA reads TGCGCCAGCAGCCGGGAGGGGGGGAACACTGAAGCTTTCTTT.

A single count supports this clone. The gene calls are TRBV5-4 and TRBJ2-3; 7 nucleotides line up with TRBD1. The CDR3 is 18 residues long. The germline CDR1 and CDR2 sequences are SGHNT and YYREEE (reference sequence). V lost 4 bases, J lost 2 bases, and 16 bases stayed unmatched. CDR3 in amino acids: CASSRMIPGTDPTDTQYF. In DNA, the CDR3 is TGTGCCAGCAGCCGGATGATTCCCGGGACAGATCCCACAGATACGCAGTATTTT.

The V call is TRBV6-5, the J call TRBJ1-1; 10 nucleotides agree with TRBD1. Germline CDR1 is MNHEY and CDR2 is SVGAGI. This CDR3 spans 15 amino acids. After removal of 8 bases from V and 5 bases from J, the junction contained 11 bases not matched to a gene. The CDR3 reads CASRGIGTGETEAFF. In nucleotides, the CDR3 is TGTGCCAGCCGAGGGATAGGGACAGGGGAGACTGAAGCTTTCTTT.

The gene calls are TRBV6-1 and TRBJ2-1; 10 nucleotides match TRBD2. J gave up 4 bases and V 10 bases, and 4 bases lay outside the gene matches. The CDR3 is made up of 13 amino acids. The germline V gene has CDR1 MNHNS and CDR2 SASEGT. CDR3 amino acids: CATQAGGYNEQFF. The CDR3 nucleotides read TGTGCCACTCAAGCGGGGGGGTACAATGAGCAGTTCTTC.

In its sample, this clone was seen a few times. The chain couples TRBV25-1 to TRBJ2-1, with 8 nucleotides matching TRBD2. The CDR3 has 12 amino acids. J gave up 13 bases and V 4 bases, and 6 bases lay outside the gene matches. Per germline, CDR1 MGHDK and CDR2 SYGVNS. This CDR3 reads CASSGIAGKQFF. The DNA of the CDR3 is TGTGCCAGCAGTGGAATAGCGGGGAAACAGTTCTTC.

This clone was observed once. The V gene is TRBV10-3, the J gene TRBJ2-6; 8 bases agree with TRBD1. V was pared by 6 bases and J by 4 bases, with 8 bases of the junction left unmatched. The germline V gene encodes CDR1 ENHRY and CDR2 SYGVKD. This CDR3 spans 16 amino acids. This CDR3 is CAISAQGVRGANVLTF. CDR3 DNA: TGTGCCATCAGCGCACAGGGGGTCAGAGGGGCCAACGTCCTGACTTTC.

The chain uses TRBV29-1 and TRBJ2-1; D assignment may be TRBD1 or TRBD2 (5 bases each). Trimming took 7 bases from V and 5 from J, leaving 9 bases between them. From germline, CDR1 is SQVTM and CDR2 ANQGSEA. This CDR3 comprises 11 residues. In nucleotides, the CDR3 is TGCAGCGACCTGGGGGACAATGAGCAGTTCTTC. It specifies CSDLGDNEQFF.

Only a few counts were recorded for this clone. The rearrangement uses TRBV10-3 and TRBJ2-2; maybe TRBD1 (6 bases). CDR1 is ENHRY, CDR2 SYGVKD, per germline. The CDR3 runs 15 residues. Between the trimmed V and J ends, which lost 4 bases and 6 bases, there was a span of 15 bases. The CDR3: CAISGAGDLAGELFF. CDR3 bases: TGTGCCATCAGTGGGGCAGGGGATTTGGCCGGGGAGCTGTTTTTT.

This clone was seen a single time. The chain employs TRBV19 and TRBJ1-1; D remains ambiguous. CDR1 and CDR2 (germline): LNHDA, SQIVND (reference sequence). The CDR3 has 14 amino acids. V shed 1 base and J shed 8 bases, with 14 bases lying between them. CDR3 nucleotides: TGTGCCAGTAGTATAGGGGGAGCGGGCCCCGAAGCTTTCTTT. Residues: CASSIGGAGPEAFF.